This T cell receptor (beta chain) was sequenced for a study of vaccination and CD4 T cells after COVID-19. Study-level information: For post-vaccine samples, collection took place a median about 72 days after dose two, ranging from 14 to 241. The study, taken as a whole, reports: The study found that a median approximately 84% of reactive clones in convalescent patients appeared only post-vaccination.

With the Oncomine TCR Beta short-read assay, DNA from cultured CD4+ T cells was sequenced. TCRdb reprocessed the PCR reads with MiXCR, giving one entry per CDR3 protein. Of approximately 10,000 distinct CDR3 sequences in the sample, roughly 64% were seen once. Only a few counts were recorded for this clonotype. Its matching antigen is unknown. The CDR3 spans 16 residues. In germline, CDR1 is MNHNS, CDR2 SASEGT. Trimming stripped 4 bases from V and 5 bases from J, with 19 bases between. Treatment reported: roughly 10-day PBMC culture with coronavirus spike peptide pools or control peptides (ViraFEST assay).

The chain uses TRBV6-1 and TRBJ2-3, with D possibly being TRBD2 (6 bases). Input material: CD4+ T cells from blood, cultured in vitro. This sequence originates from a human donor who had recovered from COVID-19. The CDR3 protein is CASSGIAAGLRDTQYF. CDR3 DNA: TGTGCCAGCAGTGGAATAGCGGCCGGTCTTCGAGATACGCAGTATTTT.